Sequencing of this T cell receptor beta chain was carried out in a study of T cells in localized non-small cell lung cancer. Broader study findings: Tumor showed lower T cell clonality than uninvolved adjacent lung, where it was highest. Adjacent lung had a median roughly 61 of the 100 largest tumor clones.

This clone was picked up a small number of times. Its antigen is undetermined. V was pared by 0 bases and J by 11 bases, with 13 bases between. The germline V gene encodes CDR1 SGDLS and CDR2 YYNGEE. This CDR3 region has 13 residues. Method: immunoSEQ multiplex PCR; TCRdb's copy keeps in-frame clones and lacks some. The data show around 36,000 clones, approximately 81% seen once. Sequencing used peripheral blood mononuclear cells, obtained before any cancer treatment. This receptor was identified in a male donor at least 60 years old with stage II lung adenocarcinoma. The chain employs TRBV9 and TRBJ2-3; weak D call: TRBD1 (5 bases). The CDR3 coding sequence is TGTGCCAGCAGCGTAGTGAGGCAGGGTGAGCAGTATTTT. Protein sequence: CASSVVRQGEQYF.